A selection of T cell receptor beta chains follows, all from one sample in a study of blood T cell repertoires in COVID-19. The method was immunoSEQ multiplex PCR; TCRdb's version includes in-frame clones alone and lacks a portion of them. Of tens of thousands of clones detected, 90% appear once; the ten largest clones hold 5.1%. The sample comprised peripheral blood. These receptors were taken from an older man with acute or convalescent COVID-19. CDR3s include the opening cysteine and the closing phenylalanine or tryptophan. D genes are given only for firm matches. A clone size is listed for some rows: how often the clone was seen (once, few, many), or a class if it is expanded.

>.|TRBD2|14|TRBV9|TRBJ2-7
TGTGCCAGCAGCGTACTAGCGGGGGGCTACGAGCAGTACTTC
CASSVLAGGYEQYF
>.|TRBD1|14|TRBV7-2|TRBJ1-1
TGTGCCAGCAGCTTAAGTGGGACAGTTCCGGGGGCTTTCTTT
CASSLSGTVPGAFF
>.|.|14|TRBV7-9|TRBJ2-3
TGTGCCAGCAGCCTATCCGGGAGCCCAGATACGCAGTATTTT
CASSLSGSPDTQYF
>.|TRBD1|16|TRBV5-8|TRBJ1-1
TGTGCCAGCAGCCATACAGGGGGACCCATGAACACTGAAGCTTTCTTT
CASSHTGGPMNTEAFF
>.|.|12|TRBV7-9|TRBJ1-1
TGTGCCAGCAGCTTCCCCGGGACTGAAGCTTTCTTT
CASSFPGTEAFF
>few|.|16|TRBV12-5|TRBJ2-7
TGTGCTAGTGCTAAATACAGGGTTACAGGTATCTACGAGCAGTACTTC
CASAKYRVTGIYEQYF
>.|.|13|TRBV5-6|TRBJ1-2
TGTGCCAGCGCCCCCACAGGGAACTATGGCTACACCTTC
CASAPTGNYGYTF
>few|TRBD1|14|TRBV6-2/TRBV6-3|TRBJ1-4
TGTGCCAGCAGTTACACCGGACAGGCAGAAAAACTGTTTTTT
CASSYTGQAEKLFF
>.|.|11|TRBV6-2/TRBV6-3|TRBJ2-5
TGTGCCAGCAGTAGCGCAGAGACCCAGTACTTC
CASSSAETQYF
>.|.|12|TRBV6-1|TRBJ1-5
TGTGCCAGCAGTGAATCTCGTCAGCCCCAGCATTTT
CASSESRQPQHF
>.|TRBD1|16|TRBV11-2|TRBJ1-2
TGTGCCAGCAGCCTATACATGGGACAGGCGAACTATGGCTACACCTTC
CASSLYMGQANYGYTF
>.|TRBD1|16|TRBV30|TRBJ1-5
TGTGCCTGGAGGAGACAGGGGGCGGACGGCAATCAGCCCCAGCATTTT
CAWRRQGADGNQPQHF
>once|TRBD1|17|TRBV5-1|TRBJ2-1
TGCGCCAGCAGCTCTAGGTCCGGGACAGGGGATCTGAATGAGCAGTTCTTC
CASSSRSGTGDLNEQFF
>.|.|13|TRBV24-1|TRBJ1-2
TGTGCCACCAGTGATTACCAGGGTTACGGCTACACCTTC
CATSDYQGYGYTF
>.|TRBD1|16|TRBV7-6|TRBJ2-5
TGTGCCAGCAGCTTAGGGGCAGGGGGCTTCGGGGAGACCCAGTACTTC
CASSLGAGGFGETQYF
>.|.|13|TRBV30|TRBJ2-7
TGTGCCTGGAGAGAACAGGGAAACTACGAGCAGTACTTC
CAWREQGNYEQYF
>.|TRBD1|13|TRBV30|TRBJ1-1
TGTGCCTGGAGTCAACAGAGACAGGGGGAAGCTTTCTTT
CAWSQQRQGEAFF
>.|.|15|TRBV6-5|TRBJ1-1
TGTGCCAGCAGTTACTCCCGGGATTTAGGCACTGAAGCTTTCTTT
CASSYSRDLGTEAFF
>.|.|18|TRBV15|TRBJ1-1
TGTGCCACCAGCAGAGATTCCGCCGCTAGCCTCGTTGGAACTGAAGCTTTCTTT
CATSRDSAASLVGTEAFF
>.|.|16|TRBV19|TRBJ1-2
TGTGCCAGTAGTATAGGACGGGACATCCTTAACTATGGCTACACCTTC
CASSIGRDILNYGYTF
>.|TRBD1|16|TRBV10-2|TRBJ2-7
TGCGCCAGCATTTCCTCACCCGGGACAGGATCCTACGAGCAGTACTTC
CASISSPGTGSYEQYF
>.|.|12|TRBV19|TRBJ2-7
TGTGCCAGTAGTATAGGGCAGAACGAGCAGTACTTC
CASSIGQNEQYF
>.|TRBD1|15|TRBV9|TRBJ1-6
TGTGCCAGCAGCGTAGAGGGGACAGGGGGTTCACCCCTCCACTTT
CASSVEGTGGSPLHF
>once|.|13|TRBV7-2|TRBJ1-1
TGTGCCAGCAGCTATCGGGGAGGAACTGAAGCTTTCTTT
CASSYRGGTEAFF
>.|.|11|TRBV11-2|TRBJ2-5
TGTGCCAGCAGCTCTCGGGAGACCCAGTACTTC
CASSSRETQYF
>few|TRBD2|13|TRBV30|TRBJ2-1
TGTGCCTGGATACCGGGGGGATACAATGAGCAGTTCTTC
CAWIPGGYNEQFF
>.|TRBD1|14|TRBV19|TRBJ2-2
TGTGCCAGTAGTATAGTCGGGGTGACAGGGTCGGTGTTTTTT
CASSIVGVTGSVFF
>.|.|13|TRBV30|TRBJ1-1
TGTGCCTGGAGTGGGACAGTGAACACTGAAGCTTTCTTT
CAWSGTVNTEAFF
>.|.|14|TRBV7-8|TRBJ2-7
TGTGCCAGCAGCTTAGTAGGGGCGACGGGCGAGCAGTACTTC
CASSLVGATGEQYF
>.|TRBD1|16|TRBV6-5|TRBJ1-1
TGTGCCAGCAGTTACCCTCCCGGGACAGGGAACACTGAAGCTTTCTTT
CASSYPPGTGNTEAFF
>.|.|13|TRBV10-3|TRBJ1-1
TGTGCCACCGTACTTTTTCCCGGGACTGAAGCTTTCTTT
CATVLFPGTEAFF
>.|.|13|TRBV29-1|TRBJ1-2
TGCAGCGTTGAAACTAAGACAGGCGGAGGCTACACCTTC
CSVETKTGGGYTF
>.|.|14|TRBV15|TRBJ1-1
TGTGCCACCAGCAGAGAGGGCAGGGGCACTGAAGCTTTCTTT
CATSREGRGTEAFF
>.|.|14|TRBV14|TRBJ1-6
TGTGCCAGCAGCCGCGGGAGTAGGAATTCACCCCTCCACTTT
CASSRGSRNSPLHF
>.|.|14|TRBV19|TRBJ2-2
TGTGCCTCCCAAGATGGGGCGTACACCGGGGAGCTGTTTTTT
CASQDGAYTGELFF
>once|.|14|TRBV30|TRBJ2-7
TGTGCCTGGAGTGTACGGGGCGGGGTCTACGAGCAGTACTTC
CAWSVRGGVYEQYF
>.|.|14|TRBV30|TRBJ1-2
TGTGCCTGGAGTGTACAGGGACGGTCGGGGGGCTACACCTTC
CAWSVQGRSGGYTF
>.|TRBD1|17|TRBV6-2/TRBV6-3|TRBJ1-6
TGTGCCAGCAGTTATCGAGCACCGGGACAGAATAATTCACCCCTCCACTTT
CASSYRAPGQNNSPLHF
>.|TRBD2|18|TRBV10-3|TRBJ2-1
TGTGCCATCAGTGCGACCGGGACTAGCGGGGGGGATTGGGATGAGCAGTTCTTC
CAISATGTSGGDWDEQFF
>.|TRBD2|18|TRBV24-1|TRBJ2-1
TGTGCCACCAGTGACTCCCCCTCTAGCGGGGGGGCAACCAATGAGCAGTTCTTC
CATSDSPSSGGATNEQFF
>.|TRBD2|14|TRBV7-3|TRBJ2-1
TGTGCCAGCAGCTTAAATGGGAGGGGAAGTGAGCAGTTCTTC
CASSLNGRGSEQFF
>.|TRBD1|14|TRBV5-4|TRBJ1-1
TGTGCCAGCAGCTCTAGACAGGGTTTCACTGAAGCTTTCTTT
CASSSRQGFTEAFF
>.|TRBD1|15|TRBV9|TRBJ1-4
TGTGCCAGCAGCCCCCGGGACAGGAACAATGAAAAACTGTTTTTT
CASSPRDRNNEKLFF
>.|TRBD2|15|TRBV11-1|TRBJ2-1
TGTGCCAGCAGGGGGAGGGGCCCTTCCTACAATGAGCAGTTCTTC
CASRGRGPSYNEQFF
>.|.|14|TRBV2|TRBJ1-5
TGTGCCAGCACTAACAGGCGTCAATCTCAGCCCCAGCATTTT
CASTNRRQSQPQHF
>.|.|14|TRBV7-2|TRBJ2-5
TGTGCCAGCAGCCAACCCGGGACTCAAGAGACCCAGTACTTC
CASSQPGTQETQYF
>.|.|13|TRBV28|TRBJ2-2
TGTGCCAGCAGGCGCGAGGGGGCCGGGGAGCTGTTTTTT
CASRREGAGELFF